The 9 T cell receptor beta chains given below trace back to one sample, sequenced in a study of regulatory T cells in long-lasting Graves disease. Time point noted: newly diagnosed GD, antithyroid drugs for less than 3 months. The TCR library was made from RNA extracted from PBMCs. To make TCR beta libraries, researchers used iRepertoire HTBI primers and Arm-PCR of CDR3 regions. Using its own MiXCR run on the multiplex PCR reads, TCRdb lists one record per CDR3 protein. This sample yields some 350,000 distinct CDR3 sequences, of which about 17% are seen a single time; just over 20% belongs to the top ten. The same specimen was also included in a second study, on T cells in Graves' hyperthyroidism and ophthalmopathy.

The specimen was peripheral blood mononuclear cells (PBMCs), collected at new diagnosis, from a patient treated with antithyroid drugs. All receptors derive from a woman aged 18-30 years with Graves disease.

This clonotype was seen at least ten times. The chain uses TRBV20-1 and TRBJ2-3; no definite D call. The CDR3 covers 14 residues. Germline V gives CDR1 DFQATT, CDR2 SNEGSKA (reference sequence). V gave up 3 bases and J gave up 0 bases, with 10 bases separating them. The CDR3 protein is CSARLFESTDTQYF. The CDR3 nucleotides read TGCAGTGCTAGGCTCTTCGAGAGCACAGATACGCAGTATTTT.

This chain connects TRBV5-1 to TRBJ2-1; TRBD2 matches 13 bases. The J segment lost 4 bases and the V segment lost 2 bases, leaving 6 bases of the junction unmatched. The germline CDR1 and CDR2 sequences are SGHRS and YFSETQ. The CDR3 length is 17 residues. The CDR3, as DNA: TGCGCCAGCAGCTTCCGACGGACTAGCGGGGGATACAATGAGCAGTTCTTC. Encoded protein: CASSFRRTSGGYNEQFF.

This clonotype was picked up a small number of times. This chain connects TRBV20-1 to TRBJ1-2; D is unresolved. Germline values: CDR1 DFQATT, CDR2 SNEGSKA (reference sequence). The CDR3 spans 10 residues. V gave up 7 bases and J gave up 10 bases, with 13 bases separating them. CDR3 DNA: TGCAGTGGCGCCGTCCATGACTACACCTTC. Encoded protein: CSGAVHDYTF.

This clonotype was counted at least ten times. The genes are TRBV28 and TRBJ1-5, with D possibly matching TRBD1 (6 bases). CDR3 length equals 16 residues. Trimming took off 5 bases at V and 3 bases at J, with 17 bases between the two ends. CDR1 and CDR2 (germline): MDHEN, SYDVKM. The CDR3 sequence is CASSGGARNINQPQHF. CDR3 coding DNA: TGTGCCAGCAGTGGGGGGGCGCGAAATATCAATCAGCCCCAGCATTTT. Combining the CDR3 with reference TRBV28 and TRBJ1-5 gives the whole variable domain DVKVTQSSRYLVKRTGEKVFLECVQDMDHENMFWYRQDPGLGLRLIYFSYDVKMKEKGDIPEGYSVSREKKERFSLILESASTNQTSMYLCASSGGARNINQPQHFGDGTRLSIL.

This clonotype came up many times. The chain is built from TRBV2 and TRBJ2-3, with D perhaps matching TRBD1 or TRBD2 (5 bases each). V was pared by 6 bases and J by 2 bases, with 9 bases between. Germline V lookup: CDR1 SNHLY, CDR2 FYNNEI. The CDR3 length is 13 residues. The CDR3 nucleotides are TGTGCCAGCAGGGGACCCCCCACAGATACGCAGTATTTT. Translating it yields CASRGPPTDTQYF.

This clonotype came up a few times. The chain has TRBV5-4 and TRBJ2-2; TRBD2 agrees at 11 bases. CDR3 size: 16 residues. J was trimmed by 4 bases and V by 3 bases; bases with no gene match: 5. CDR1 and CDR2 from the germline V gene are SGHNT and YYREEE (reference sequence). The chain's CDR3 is CASSSGLAGITGELFF. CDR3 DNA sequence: TGTGCCAGCAGCTCAGGACTAGCGGGTATCACCGGGGAGCTGTTTTTT.

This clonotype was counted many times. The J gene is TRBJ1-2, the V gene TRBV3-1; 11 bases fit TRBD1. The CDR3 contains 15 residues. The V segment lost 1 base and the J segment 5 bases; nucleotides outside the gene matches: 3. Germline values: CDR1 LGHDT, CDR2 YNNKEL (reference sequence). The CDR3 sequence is CASSQGTGGAYGYTF. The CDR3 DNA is TGTGCCAGCAGCCAAGGGACAGGGGGCGCTTATGGCTACACCTTC.

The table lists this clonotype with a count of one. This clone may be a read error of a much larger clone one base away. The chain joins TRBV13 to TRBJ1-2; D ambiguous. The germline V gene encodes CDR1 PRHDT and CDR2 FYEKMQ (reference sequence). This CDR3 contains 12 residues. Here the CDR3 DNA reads TGTGCCAGCACCGAACGCGGCTATGTCTACACCTTC. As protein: CASTERGYVYTF.

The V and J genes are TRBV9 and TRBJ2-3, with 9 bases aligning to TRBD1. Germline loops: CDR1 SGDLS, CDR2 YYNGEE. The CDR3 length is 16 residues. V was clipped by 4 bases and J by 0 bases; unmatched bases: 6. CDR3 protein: CASSPRDRASTDTQYF. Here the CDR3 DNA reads TGTGCCAGCAGCCCCCGGGACAGGGCAAGCACAGATACGCAGTATTTT.